Listed here is a single TCR beta chain. No antigen is known for it. The CDR3 has 15 residues. Germline V gives CDR1 SGHTA, CDR2 FQGNSA. V was shortened by 7 bases and J by 1 base, with 14 bases between the two germline ends. This record comes from a study of T cell responses to AZD1222 COVID-19 vaccine. Some clones are missing from TCRdb's copy, which holds only in-frame ones; the method was immunoSEQ multiplex PCR. The sample contains roughly 150,000 clones, around 92% of which appear only once. Points from the study as a whole: Recipients of AZD1222 seropositive at baseline numbered only five or six. The sample set comprised mostly white British donors with more females, and clonal diversity was possibly underestimated.

Here the sequenced sample was peripheral blood, taken on day 0 of AZD1222 vaccination. The origin of this receptor is an adult in good health. The chain carries TRBV7-2 and TRBJ1-5, with a possible D match to TRBD1 (6 bases). The CDR3 spells CASNQWQGSNQPQHF. DNA of the CDR3: TGTGCCAGCAACCAATGGCAGGGGAGCAATCAGCCCCAGCATTTT.